This entry lists 17 T cell receptor beta chains sequenced from one sample in a study of CD8 T cells in ankylosing spondylitis. The study, taken as a whole, reports: Typical of ankylosing spondylitis blood, it appeared, was a TCR beta motif of eight highly homologous variants.

Antigens for these TCRs are unknown. MiXCR was run by TCRdb on the 5' RACE reads, yielding one entry per CDR3 protein. The sample comprises a few hundred thousand distinct CDR3 sequences, roughly 15% of which are singletons, and 0.85% to 1.3% rests with the top ten. Sequenced: blood, either unsorted or a sorted T cell fraction (not recorded which). Receptors originate from a male donor with ankylosing spondylitis.

This clonotype has a handful of counts. V usage is TRBV12-3 or TRBV12-4 and J usage is TRBJ1-5, with D maybe TRBD1 (5 bases). The CDR3 has 13 amino acids. Trimming removed 6 bases from V and 2 bases from J, with 8 bases in between. CDR3 region: CASRGPGNQPQHF. Here the CDR3 DNA reads TGTGCCAGCAGGGGGCCGGGCAATCAGCCCCAGCATTTT.

This clonotype turned up a few times. The chain has TRBV7-9 and TRBJ2-1, with D possibly matching TRBD2 (5 bases). Trimming pared 3 bases from V and 8 bases from J, leaving 14 bases between. CDR3 size: 14 residues. Germline lookup yields CDR1 SEHNR and CDR2 FQNEAQ (reference sequence). The CDR3 bases are TGTGCCAGCAGCTTCCGGAGAGGGTTGGATGAGCAGTTCTTC. Translation gives CASSFRRGLDEQFF.

This CDR3 is CASSVWPGGDYGYTF. The DNA of the CDR3 is TGTGCCAGCAGCGTCTGGCCGGGCGGCGACTATGGCTACACCTTC. The chain recombines TRBV5-6 with TRBJ1-2; D gene uncertain. CDR3 length: 15 amino acids. Germline loops: CDR1 SGHDT, CDR2 YYEEEE. Trimming cost V 4 bases and J 3 bases, with 16 bases left between them.

The chain links TRBV20-1 to TRBJ1-2, with 10 bases identical to TRBD1. The germline V gene encodes CDR1 DFQATT and CDR2 SNEGSKA (reference sequence). V gave up 6 bases and J gave up 7 bases; unmatched junction bases: 8. The CDR3 is 13 residues long. DNA of the CDR3: TGCAGTGCCCAGACCGGGACAGGGGCTGGCTACACCTTC. The encoded protein is CSAQTGTGAGYTF.

This clonotype was seen more than once but under ten times. The rearrangement joins TRBV12-3 or TRBV12-4 to TRBJ1-1; 10 positions agree with TRBD1. This CDR3 contains 14 residues. With 5 bases clipped from V and 6 bases from J, the junction kept 6 bases outside the gene matches. The CDR3 nucleotides read TGTGCCAGCAGTCGATGGGGACAGGGGCCTGAAGCTTTCTTT. This gives the protein CASSRWGQGPEAFF.

This chain links TRBV7-2 with TRBJ2-2, with 8 positions matching TRBD2. The CDR3 length is 16 residues. From germline, CDR1 is SGHTA and CDR2 FQGNSA. Trimming at V came to 1 base and at J to 4 bases, leaving 5 bases not matched to a gene. CDR3 nucleotides: TGTGCCAGCAGCTTAGTACCCAGCGGGAGCACCGGGGAGCTGTTTTTT. Protein sequence: CASSLVPSGSTGELFF.

This clonotype has a handful of counts. The rearrangement links TRBV20-1 to TRBJ2-5, with 8 bases aligning to TRBD1. Trimming took 6 bases from V and 6 from J; bases not matched to a gene: 9. The CDR3 extends over 13 amino acids. CDR1 and CDR2 from the germline V gene are DFQATT and SNEGSKA (reference sequence). The CDR3 bases are TGCAGTGCGTTCGGACAGGGCGTCAAGACCCAGTACTTC. It translates to CSAFGQGVKTQYF.

V and J are TRBV20-1 and TRBJ1-2; a possible D gene is TRBD1 (6 bases). The CDR3 spans 14 residues. Germline CDR1 and CDR2: DFQATT and SNEGSKA (reference sequence). V shed 1 base and J shed 12 bases, with 21 bases lying between them. CDR3: CSARGAGRGPLDTF. As DNA, the CDR3 is TGCAGTGCTAGAGGTGCGGGCAGGGGCCCTCTTGACACCTTC.

CDR3 in amino acids: CASSLWTGIPREQYF. The CDR3 DNA reads as TGTGCCAGCAGCTTGTGGACAGGGATCCCGAGGGAGCAGTACTTC. The rearrangement joins TRBV7-9 to TRBJ2-7, with 8 bases aligning to TRBD1. Trimming removed 3 bases from V and 7 bases from J; junction bases left unmatched: 11. Germline-derived CDR1 and CDR2 are SEHNR and FQNEAQ (reference sequence). There are 15 residues in the CDR3.

A few counts support this clonotype. This chain uses TRBV5-1 with TRBJ2-2, with 7 positions matching TRBD2. CDR3 length: 15 amino acids. Germline V gene lookup returns CDR1 SGHRS and CDR2 YFSETQ. J was trimmed by 5 bases and V by 1 base; bases with no gene match: 5. The CDR3 spells CASSLTLAETGELFF. CDR3 nucleotides: TGCGCCAGCAGCTTGACCCTAGCGGAGACCGGGGAGCTGTTTTTT. Complete variable domain (other parts from reference TRBV5-1 and TRBJ2-2): KAGVTQTPRYLIKTRGQQVTLSCSPISGHRSVSWYQQTPGQGLQFLFEYFSETQRNKGNFPGRFSGRQFSNSRSEMNVSTLELGDSALYLCASSLTLAETGELFFGEGSRLTVL.

The gene calls are TRBV6-1 and TRBJ1-4; TRBD1 matches at 11 bases. CDR1 is MNHNS, CDR2 SASEGT, per germline. V shed 11 bases and J 6 bases; nucleotides not matched to a gene: 8. The CDR3 runs 14 residues. The CDR3 reads CAGTGTGGDEKLFF. As DNA, the CDR3 is TGTGCCGGCACCGGGACAGGGGGGGATGAAAAACTGTTTTTT.

In this sample, this clonotype turned up a few times. This chain connects TRBV5-1 to TRBJ1-6, with 8 bases that match TRBD1. This CDR3 has 16 residues. The ends lost 4 bases at V and 10 bases at J; junction bases unmatched: 13. CDR1 and CDR2 from the germline V gene are SGHRS and YFSETQ. This CDR3 is CASSRNQQGARSPLHF. Here the CDR3 DNA reads TGCGCCAGCAGCCGTAACCAGCAGGGGGCTCGCTCACCCCTCCACTTT.

The V and J genes are TRBV5-1 and TRBJ1-2; the D is unclear. CDR1 SGHRS and CDR2 YFSETQ come from the germline V gene. V was shortened by 4 bases and J by 8 bases, with 18 bases between the two germline ends. The CDR3 spans 14 residues. The CDR3 loop is CASSPLTATGGYTF. In nucleotides, the CDR3 is TGCGCCAGCAGCCCCCTCACCGCTACTGGCGGCTACACCTTC.

This clonotype has ten or more counts. J is TRBJ1-5 and V is TRBV7-8; D is unresolved. The CDR3 contains 13 residues. The germline V gene has CDR1 SGHVS and CDR2 FQNEAQ. V was shortened by 5 bases and J by 7 bases, with 12 bases between the two germline ends. CDR3: CASSPMVGQPQHF. The CDR3 DNA reads as TGTGCCAGCAGCCCCATGGTTGGACAGCCCCAGCATTTT.

This clonotype has just a few counts. The genes are TRBV5-1 and TRBJ2-2, with a tentative D call TRBD1 (5 bases). The V gene lost 2 bases and the J gene lost 7 bases, with 21 bases spanning the gap. This CDR3 contains 17 residues. Germline V lookup: CDR1 SGHRS, CDR2 YFSETQ. The CDR3, as DNA: TGCGCCAGCAGCTTCTTGGCAGGGATGAGTGCTAGCGGGGAGCTGTTTTTT. Translated: CASSFLAGMSASGELFF.

This rearrangement joins TRBV6-5 to TRBJ1-2; 9 bases agree with TRBD1. The V and J ends lost 2 bases and 3 bases, in that order; junction bases with no gene match: 1. The CDR3 consists of 14 residues. CDR1 MNHEY and CDR2 SVGAGI come from the germline V gene. The CDR3 reads CASSYGQGYYGYTF. In DNA, the CDR3 is TGTGCCAGCAGTTACGGACAGGGGTACTATGGCTACACCTTC.

This rearrangement joins TRBV12-3 or TRBV12-4 to TRBJ1-5; D possibly corresponds to TRBD1 (5 bases). Trimming shortened V by 7 bases and J by 6 bases, and 19 bases separated the two germline ends. The CDR3 extends over 15 amino acids. The CDR3 loop reads CASTRATLGTQPQHF. In DNA form, the CDR3 reads TGTGCCAGCACCCGGGCAACCTTAGGGACTCAGCCCCAGCATTTT.